This TCR beta chain was sequenced in a study of early T cells in non-severe SARS-CoV-2 infection. Turning to the study itself: Sequencing was performed on bulk RNA from unsorted whole blood, leaving chains unpaired. The study's findings and limits: Private and CD4 specificities were missed by VDJdb matching, skewed to anti-spike CD8.

The CDR3 loop spans 18 amino acids. Germline V CDR1 and CDR2: LGHNA, YNFKEQ. V lost 3 bases to trimming and J lost 0 bases, with 20 bases between them. Points on this clonotype: Its specificity is unknown.

The library protocol tagged individual cDNA molecules with unique molecular identifiers. TCRdb recomputed calls from the 5' RACE reads with MiXCR, one row per CDR3 protein. The profile shows roughly 47,000 distinct CDR3 sequences, about 25% of them singletons. The TCR comes from an adult who was a healthcare worker with PCR-confirmed SARS-CoV-2 infection or an uninfected control (not recorded which). Sequences were derived from whole blood, sampled at baseline. This rearrangement joins TRBV4-2 to TRBJ1-2; unclear D gene. The CDR3 region has the DNA TGTGCCAGCAGCCATTCACCCAGGAAGGGAGTCGCTAACTATGGCTACACCTTC. Protein product: CASSHSPRKGVANYGYTF.